These T cell receptor beta chains were read from a single sample in a study of T cell changes during pregnancy in multiple sclerosis. Here immunoSEQ multiplex PCR was the method, and the copy in TCRdb shows in-frame clones only, minus some. The sample carries 70,000 to 90,000 clones, about 90% recorded once. The starting material was PBMCs, obtained in the first trimester of pregnancy. These receptors were collected from a female donor in good health, serving as a control in a pregnancy study. Some clones in this sample may be carry-over from other donors' samples. The CDR3 runs from the conserved cysteine through the conserved F or W. Fields, in order: V gene, clone size, D gene, J gene, CDR3 DNA, CDR3 protein. The D gene is left open where the match is weak. A clone size is listed for some rows: how often the clone was seen (once, few, many), or a class if it is expanded.

V gene: TRBV7-8
clone size: .
D gene: .
J gene: TRBJ2-1
CDR3 DNA: TGTGCCAGCAGCTTATCCACGGGGAAGCAGTTCTTC
CDR3 protein: CASSLSTGKQFF

V gene: TRBV10-2
clone size: .
D gene: TRBD2
J gene: TRBJ2-7
CDR3 DNA: TGCGCCAGCAGTGAGTCGACTAGCGGGGTAGCCTACGAGCAGTACTTC
CDR3 protein: CASSESTSGVAYEQYF

V gene: TRBV7-9
clone size: .
D gene: TRBD2
J gene: TRBJ2-1
CDR3 DNA: TGTGCCAGCAGCTTTACTAGCGGCCTGCTCGATGAGCAGTTCTTC
CDR3 protein: CASSFTSGLLDEQFF

V gene: TRBV19
clone size: .
D gene: TRBD2
J gene: TRBJ2-1
CDR3 DNA: TGTGCCAGTAGTTCCCCCGGGACTAGCGCCTACAATGAGCAGTTCTTC
CDR3 protein: CASSSPGTSAYNEQFF

V gene: TRBV28
clone size: .
D gene: TRBD1
J gene: TRBJ1-1
CDR3 DNA: TGTGCCAGCAGTCTTCGGGACAGGGTTGACGCTGAAGCTTTCTTT
CDR3 protein: CASSLRDRVDAEAFF

V gene: TRBV25-1
clone size: .
D gene: .
J gene: TRBJ2-2
CDR3 DNA: TGTGCCAGCAGTGACGGGCCCGGAGGCACCGGGGAGCTGTTTTTT
CDR3 protein: CASSDGPGGTGELFF

V gene: TRBV7-2
clone size: .
D gene: .
J gene: TRBJ2-3
CDR3 DNA: TGTGCCAGCAGCATGGGGCAGGGAACAGATACGCAGTATTTT
CDR3 protein: CASSMGQGTDTQYF

V gene: TRBV7-9
clone size: .
D gene: .
J gene: TRBJ1-1
CDR3 DNA: TGTGCCAGCAGCTTAGTCGGGGTAATGAACACTGAAGCTTTCTTT
CDR3 protein: CASSLVGVMNTEAFF

V gene: TRBV7-9
clone size: .
D gene: TRBD1
J gene: TRBJ2-1
CDR3 DNA: TGTGCCAGCAGCGCCGGGACAGGGAAGCATGAGCAGTTCTTC
CDR3 protein: CASSAGTGKHEQFF

V gene: TRBV6-1
clone size: .
D gene: TRBD1
J gene: TRBJ1-5
CDR3 DNA: TGTGCCAGCAGTGAATCACAGGGGGGATATCAGCCCCAGCATTTT
CDR3 protein: CASSESQGGYQPQHF

V gene: TRBV27
clone size: .
D gene: .
J gene: TRBJ2-7
CDR3 DNA: TGTGCCAGCAAGGATAGAGACTCCGCCGGAGGATACGAGCAGTACTTC
CDR3 protein: CASKDRDSAGGYEQYF

V gene: TRBV13
clone size: .
D gene: .
J gene: TRBJ2-7
CDR3 DNA: TGTGCCAGCAGACCCCCCGGGCCCCGGGGGGAGCAGTACTTC
CDR3 protein: CASRPPGPRGEQYF

V gene: TRBV10-3
clone size: .
D gene: TRBD2
J gene: TRBJ2-7
CDR3 DNA: TGTGCCATCAGTGAGTCGCTCGCTAGCGGGGGATACGAGCAGTACTTC
CDR3 protein: CAISESLASGGYEQYF

V gene: TRBV9
clone size: .
D gene: .
J gene: TRBJ2-5
CDR3 DNA: TGTGCCAGCAGCCCCCAAACCCGGGGAGAGACCCAGTACTTC
CDR3 protein: CASSPQTRGETQYF

V gene: TRBV11-2
clone size: .
D gene: TRBD1
J gene: TRBJ1-2
CDR3 DNA: TGTGCCAGCAGCTCCTGGGACAGGGCTGGGCGGCGGGGCTACACCTTC
CDR3 protein: CASSSWDRAGRRGYTF

V gene: TRBV11-2
clone size: .
D gene: TRBD1
J gene: TRBJ2-5
CDR3 DNA: TGTGCCAGCAGCTTGCCGGGACAGAGGGTGTCCCAGTACTTC
CDR3 protein: CASSLPGQRVSQYF

V gene: TRBV5-4
clone size: .
D gene: TRBD1
J gene: TRBJ1-3
CDR3 DNA: TGTGCCAGCAGCCTAGGGACAGCCTCTGGAAACACCATATATTTT
CDR3 protein: CASSLGTASGNTIYF

V gene: TRBV9
clone size: .
D gene: .
J gene: TRBJ2-3
CDR3 DNA: TGTGCCAGCAGCGTAGAAGTCAGGACAGATACGCAGTATTTT
CDR3 protein: CASSVEVRTDTQYF

V gene: TRBV4-1
clone size: .
D gene: .
J gene: TRBJ1-1
CDR3 DNA: TGCGCCAGCAGCCAATACAGCTATGGGAACACTGAAGCTTTCTTT
CDR3 protein: CASSQYSYGNTEAFF

V gene: TRBV5-4
clone size: once
D gene: .
J gene: TRBJ1-2
CDR3 DNA: TGTGCCAGCAGCTTGTCGTTGTCCGGGGGGAACTATGGCTACACCTTC
CDR3 protein: CASSLSLSGGNYGYTF

V gene: TRBV5-5
clone size: .
D gene: .
J gene: TRBJ2-2
CDR3 DNA: TGTGCCAGCAGCGCCGAACTAGTATCCGGGGAGCTGTTTTTT
CDR3 protein: CASSAELVSGELFF

V gene: TRBV2
clone size: .
D gene: .
J gene: TRBJ2-1
CDR3 DNA: TGTGCCAGCAGTATAGTGAATGAGCAGTTCTTC
CDR3 protein: CASSIVNEQFF

V gene: TRBV10-2
clone size: few
D gene: .
J gene: TRBJ1-2
CDR3 DNA: TGCGCCAGCAGTGGGACAGTAAACTATGGCTACACCTTC
CDR3 protein: CASSGTVNYGYTF

V gene: TRBV4-2
clone size: .
D gene: TRBD1
J gene: TRBJ1-2
CDR3 DNA: TGTGCCAGCAGCCAAGAGACGACAGGGTCCAACTATGGCTACACCTTC
CDR3 protein: CASSQETTGSNYGYTF

V gene: TRBV11-2
clone size: .
D gene: .
J gene: TRBJ2-5
CDR3 DNA: TGTGCCAGCAGCCCGCAGGTTCTGGAGACCCAGTACTTC
CDR3 protein: CASSPQVLETQYF

V gene: TRBV7-9
clone size: .
D gene: TRBD1
J gene: TRBJ1-4
CDR3 DNA: TGTGCCAGCAGCAACCGGGACAGGGGGCGAGGTGAAAAACTGTTTTTT
CDR3 protein: CASSNRDRGRGEKLFF

V gene: TRBV6-1
clone size: .
D gene: TRBD1
J gene: TRBJ1-5
CDR3 DNA: TGTGCCAGCAGTGCCACTACAGGGGGCGGGCAGCCCCAGCATTTT
CDR3 protein: CASSATTGGGQPQHF